This T cell receptor beta chain is drawn from a study of CD8 T cells in ankylosing spondylitis. Whole-study findings and limits: Significantly higher representation of disease-linked clones was reported for matched ankylosing spondylitis synovial fluid. Earlier literature documents some of the motif variants in reactive arthritis synovial fluid and blood.

The CDR3 loop spans 11 amino acids. Trimming removed 5 bases at V and 12 bases at J, with 11 bases between. Germline CDR1 reads SGHAT; CDR2 reads FQNNGV. With regard to this clonotype: Its specificity is not known.

TCRdb fed the 5' RACE reads into MiXCR, producing one record per CDR3 protein. The table has under 250,000 distinct CDR3 sequences, roughly a third seen once. This sequence originates from a male donor with ankylosing spondylitis or in good health (not recorded which). Sequencing was done on a sample of blood, either unsorted or a sorted T cell fraction (not recorded which). The chain employs TRBV11-2 and TRBJ2-1, with a tentative D call TRBD2 (5 bases). This CDR3 reads CASSQTIGQFF. The DNA for the CDR3 is TGTGCCAGCAGCCAGACTATTGGGCAGTTCTTC.